The 11 T cell receptor beta chains in this list originate from one sample, sequenced in a study of T cells of healthy individuals. Via MiXCR, TCRdb re-called the 5' RACE reads, giving one row per CDR3 protein. The sample consists of 95,000 to 100,000 distinct CDR3 sequences, under 20% of them appearing once. These receptors all come from a human donor in good health.

This clonotype was seen more than once but under ten times. This rearrangement joins TRBV28 to TRBJ1-1; no firm D call. This CDR3 has 16 residues. Germline CDR1 is MDHEN and CDR2 is SYDVKM. V lost 6 bases, J lost 4 bases, and 21 bases lay in between. DNA of the CDR3: TGTGCCAGCAGCCTTCCCCATTTACGACTGCGCACTGAAGCTTTCTTT. Residues: CASSLPHLRLRTEAFF.

For the CDR3, the DNA is TGTGCCACCAGTACACGGGGGAACTACGAGCAGTACTTC. It translates to CATSTRGNYEQYF. This chain uses TRBV24-1 with TRBJ2-7; a weak D match, TRBD2 (6 bases). Germline V lookup: CDR1 KGHDR, CDR2 SFDVKD. Trimming left V 6 bases short and J 3 bases short, with 11 bases between. The CDR3 consists of 13 residues.

The chain has TRBV7-9 and TRBJ2-4; TRBD2 matches at 10 bases. CDR1 is SEHNR and CDR2 is FQNEAQ in the germline V gene (reference sequence). The CDR3 length is 17 residues. Germline trimming cut 5 bases from V and 1 base from J; bases unmatched to any gene: 8. DNA for the CDR3: TGTGCCAGCAGCCCTAGCGGGAGCTGGGAGGCCAAAAACATTCAGTACTTC. Translated: CASSPSGSWEAKNIQYF. Using reference TRBV7-9 and TRBJ2-4 for the parts outside the CDR3, the full variable domain is DTGVSQNPRHKITKRGQNVTFRCDPISEHNRLYWYRQTLGQGPEFLTYFQNEAQLEKSRLLSDRFSAERPKGSFSTLEIQRTEQGDSAMYLCASSPSGSWEAKNIQYFGAGTRLSVL.

This clonotype was detected a few times. The chain employs TRBV6-1 and TRBJ1-1, with D tentatively TRBD1 (5 bases). Per germline, CDR1 MNHNS and CDR2 SASEGT. The CDR3 is 13 residues long. V gave up 8 bases and J gave up 4 bases, with 14 bases separating them. CDR3 protein: CASGTQGSTEAFF. The CDR3 DNA is TGTGCCAGCGGAACTCAGGGAAGCACTGAAGCTTTCTTT.

This chain uses TRBV7-2 with TRBJ2-2, with D uncertain. The CDR3 consists of 14 residues. From germline, CDR1 is SGHTA and CDR2 FQGNSA. Trimming removed 4 bases at V and 6 bases at J, with 12 bases between. This chain's CDR3 is CASSSASGAGELFF. CDR3 sequence (DNA): TGTGCCAGCAGCTCGGCAAGTGGGGCCGGGGAGCTGTTTTTT.

CDR3 amino acids: CASSLERQWQFF. DNA for the CDR3: TGTGCCAGCAGTTTAGAGCGCCAGTGGCAGTTCTTC. V and J are TRBV12-3 or TRBV12-4 and TRBJ2-1; no reliable D call. This CDR3 contains 12 residues. Deletions cut 1 base from V and 12 bases from J, with 10 bases between.

This clonotype was seen ten or more times. The rearrangement links TRBV27 to TRBJ2-7, with TRBD1 as a possible D gene (6 bases). Germline loops: CDR1 MNHEY, CDR2 SMNVEV (reference sequence). The CDR3 spans 12 residues. The V and J ends lost 8 bases and 4 bases respectively, with 12 bases between them. This CDR3 reads CASWDTPYEQYF. The CDR3 nucleotides read TGTGCCAGCTGGGACACACCATACGAGCAGTACTTC.

The genes are TRBV4-3 and TRBJ2-3, with a possible D match to TRBD1 (6 bases). V was trimmed by 4 bases and J by 2 bases, leaving 13 bases between them. The CDR3 covers 15 residues. In germline, CDR1 is LGHNA, CDR2 YSLEER. The chain's CDR3 is CASSPQGGVTDTQYF. The CDR3 DNA reads TGCGCCAGCAGCCCCCAAGGGGGAGTCACAGATACGCAGTATTTT.

This clonotype was picked up many times. V usage is TRBV28 and J usage is TRBJ1-4; tentative D call: TRBD1 (6 bases). V was cut by 5 bases and J by 8 bases, with 15 bases left in between. The CDR3 has 14 residues. Germline CDR1 is MDHEN and CDR2 is SYDVKM. The CDR3: CASSRRGGNEKLFF. DNA of the CDR3: TGTGCCAGCAGTCGCCGGGGGGGCAACGAAAAACTGTTTTTT.

The chain has TRBV7-3 and TRBJ2-7; D ambiguous. The CDR3 totals 13 residues. Looked up from germline, CDR1 is SGHTA and CDR2 is FQGTGA. The germline V and J ends were trimmed by 3 bases and 7 bases, with 13 bases remaining between them. The CDR3 bases are TGTGCCAGCAGCTTTAGACCCGGCGGAGAGCAGTACTTC. It specifies CASSFRPGGEQYF. The whole variable domain, remainder taken from reference TRBV7-3 and TRBJ2-7, is GAGVSQTPSNKVTEKGKYVELRCDPISGHTALYWYRQSLGQGPEFLIYFQGTGAADDSGLPNDRFFAVRPEGSVSTLKIQRTERGDSAVYLCASSFRPGGEQYFGPGTRLTVT.

The chain is built from TRBV19 and TRBJ1-1, with TRBD1 as a possible D gene (6 bases). This CDR3 spans 15 amino acids. Germline CDR1 reads LNHDA; CDR2 reads SQIVND (reference sequence). Trimming removed 4 bases at V and 1 base at J, with 13 bases between. Written as DNA, the CDR3 is TGTGCCAGTAGTACCCTAATAGGGGGGAACACTGAAGCTTTCTTT. This encodes CASSTLIGGNTEAFF.